The source of this T cell receptor (beta chain) is a study of shared clonotypes between healthy human individuals. CD8 cells regarded as naive lacked CD45RO, were positively chosen for CCR7, and omitted terminally differentiated effector memory CD45RA+ cells. Germline V gene lookup returns CDR1 SEHNR and CDR2 FQNEAQ (reference sequence). The CDR3 loop spans 15 amino acids. The trim removed 3 bases at V and 9 bases at J, leaving 7 bases unmatched. Researchers ran the assay at a deep level. Libraries were prepared by immunoSEQ multiplex PCR; TCRdb keeps only in-frame clonotypes and omits some of them. Seen here are millions of clones, about 93% observed once, and the top ten hold under 2%.

The specimen was naive CD8+ T cells from PBMCs. The chain recombines TRBV7-9 with TRBJ2-1; 11 bases line up with TRBD2. The receptor comes from a man between 18 and 29 years old in good health. Some clones in this sample may be carry-over from other donors' samples. CDR3 sequence: CASSFSGRAHIEQFF. In DNA, the CDR3 is TGTGCCAGCAGCTTTAGCGGGAGGGCACATATTGAGCAGTTCTTC. Combining the CDR3 with reference TRBV7-9 and TRBJ2-1 gives the whole variable domain DTGVSQNPRHKITKRGQNVTFRCDPISEHNRLYWYRQTLGQGPEFLTYFQNEAQLEKSRLLSDRFSAERPKGSFSTLEIQRTEQGDSAMYLCASSFSGRAHIEQFFGPGTRLTVL.